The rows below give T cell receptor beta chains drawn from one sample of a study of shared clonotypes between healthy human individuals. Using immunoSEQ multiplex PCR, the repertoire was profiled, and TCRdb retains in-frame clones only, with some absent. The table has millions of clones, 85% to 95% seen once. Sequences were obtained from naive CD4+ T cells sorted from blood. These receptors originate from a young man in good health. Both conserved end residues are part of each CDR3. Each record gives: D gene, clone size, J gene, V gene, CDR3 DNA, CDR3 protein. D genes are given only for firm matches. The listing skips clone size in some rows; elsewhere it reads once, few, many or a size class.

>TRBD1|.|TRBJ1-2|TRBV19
TGTGCCAGTAGTCTTACAGGGGCTAACTATGGCTACACCTTC
CASSLTGANYGYTF
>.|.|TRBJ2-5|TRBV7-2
TGTGCCAGCAGCTTAAGGGGCCTTGTCGAAGAGACCCAGTACTTC
CASSLRGLVEETQYF
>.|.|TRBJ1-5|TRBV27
TGTGCCAGCAGCGGGACGGACGCCAATCAGCCCCAGCATTTT
CASSGTDANQPQHF
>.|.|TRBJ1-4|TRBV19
TGTGCCAGTAGTACTCCGCTATGGACAACTAATGAAAAACTGTTTTTT
CASSTPLWTTNEKLFF
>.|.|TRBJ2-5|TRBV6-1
TGTGCCAGCAGTGAATCGGCTAGCGGTCTCAGGGGACGGGAGACCCAGTACTTC
CASSESASGLRGRETQYF
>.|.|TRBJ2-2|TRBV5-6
TGTGCCAGCAGCACGTCACGAACGGCGAACACCGGGGAGCTGTTTTTT
CASSTSRTANTGELFF
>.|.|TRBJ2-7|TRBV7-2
TGTGCCAGCAGCTCGGGACGAGGCAACTACGAGCAGTACTTC
CASSSGRGNYEQYF
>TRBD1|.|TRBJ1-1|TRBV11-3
TGTGCCAGCAGCGAAGGACCGGACAGGGAAGCTTTCTTT
CASSEGPDREAFF
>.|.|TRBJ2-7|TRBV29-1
TGCAGTACCCGGGACACCCTCTACGAGCAGTACTTC
CSTRDTLYEQYF
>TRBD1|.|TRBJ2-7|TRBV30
TGTGCCTGGAGTGTACCCGGACAGGGCGAGTACGAGCAGTACTTC
CAWSVPGQGEYEQYF
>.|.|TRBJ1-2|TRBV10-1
TGCGCCAGCAGCCCAGACCCCAACTATGGCTACACCTTC
CASSPDPNYGYTF
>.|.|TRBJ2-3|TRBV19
TGTGCCAGTAGTAGGGGGCGGCAGGGCGAGACAGATACGCAGTATTTT
CASSRGRQGETDTQYF
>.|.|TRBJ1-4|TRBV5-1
TGCGCCAGCAGCTTGGGGGGAGTGGAAAAACTGTTTTTT
CASSLGGVEKLFF
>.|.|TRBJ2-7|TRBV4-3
TGCGCCAGCAGCCAAGACGCTCTTACCTACGAGCAGTACTTC
CASSQDALTYEQYF
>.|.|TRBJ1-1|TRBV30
TGTGCCTGGAGTGATCGTCGCACTGAAGCTTTCTTT
CAWSDRRTEAFF
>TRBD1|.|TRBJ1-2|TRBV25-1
TGTGCCAGCAGCTCAGGGGGCGGTGGCTACACCTTC
CASSSGGGGYTF
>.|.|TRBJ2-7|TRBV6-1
TGTGCCGCCGCAGGACGCCCTATCTACGAGCAGTACTTC
CAAAGRPIYEQYF
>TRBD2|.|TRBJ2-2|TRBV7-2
TGTGCCAGCAGCTCATCGGGACTAGCGGGACCGAACACCGGGGAGCTGTTTTTT
CASSSSGLAGPNTGELFF
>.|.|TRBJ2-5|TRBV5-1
TGCGCCAGCAGCTTGAGTATGCGGCCTCAAGAGACCCAGTACTTC
CASSLSMRPQETQYF
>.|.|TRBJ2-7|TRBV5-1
TGCGCCAGCAGCTTGGCCCCGGGCAACTCCTACGAGCAGTACTTC
CASSLAPGNSYEQYF
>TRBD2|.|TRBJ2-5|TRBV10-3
TGTGCCATCAGTGAGACTAGCGGGAGGGAAAGACACCAAGAGACCCAGTACTTC
CAISETSGRERHQETQYF
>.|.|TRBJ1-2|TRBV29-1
TGCAGCGTCGGGCTCGATGGCTACACCTTC
CSVGLDGYTF
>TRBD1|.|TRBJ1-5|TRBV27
TGTGCCAGCAGTTCTGGGACAGGGGGCAATCAGCCCCAGCATTTT
CASSSGTGGNQPQHF
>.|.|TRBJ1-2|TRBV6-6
TGTGCCAGCAGTTTAGGGGGTGGCTACACCTTC
CASSLGGGYTF
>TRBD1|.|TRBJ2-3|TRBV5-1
TGCGCCAGCAGCGGACAGGGCACAGATACGCAGTATTTT
CASSGQGTDTQYF
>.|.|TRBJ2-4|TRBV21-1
TGTGCCAGCAGCAAAGGAGAAGAACGAGGGAACATTCAGTACTTC
CASSKGEERGNIQYF
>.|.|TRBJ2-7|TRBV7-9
TGTGCCAGCAGCTACCAGGAGTCCTACGAGCAGTACTTC
CASSYQESYEQYF
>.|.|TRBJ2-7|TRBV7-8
TGTGCCAGCAGCTTGAGGACAGAAGCCTACGAGCAGTACTTC
CASSLRTEAYEQYF
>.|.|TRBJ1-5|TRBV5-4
TGTGCCAGCAGCTTAGGCTTCAATCAGCCCCAGCATTTT
CASSLGFNQPQHF
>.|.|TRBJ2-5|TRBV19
TGTGCCAGTAGCGACAACCGAAAGAGGGAGACCCAGTACTTC
CASSDNRKRETQYF
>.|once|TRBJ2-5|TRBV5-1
TGCGCCAGCAGCCCCGAGGTACCGGAGACCCAGTACTTC
CASSPEVPETQYF
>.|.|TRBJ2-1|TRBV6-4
TGTGCCAGCAGTGGCCAGTGGGGGCCAGGCAATGAGCAGTTCTTC
CASSGQWGPGNEQFF
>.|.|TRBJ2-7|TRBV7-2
TGTGCCAGCAGCTTCAGCGGGCCCCCCTACGAGCAGTACTTC
CASSFSGPPYEQYF
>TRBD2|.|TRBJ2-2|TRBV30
TGTGCCTGGAGTCGGGTCCTTATCGGGAGGGCCAGTGGGGAGCTGTTTTTT
CAWSRVLIGRASGELFF
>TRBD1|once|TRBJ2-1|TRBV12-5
TGTGCTAGTGGTCCCTCGGGACAGGGGGCTCGTGAGCAGTTCTTC
CASGPSGQGAREQFF
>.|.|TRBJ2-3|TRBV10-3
TGTGCCATCAGAACCGGGACCCCCACAGATACGCAGTATTTT
CAIRTGTPTDTQYF
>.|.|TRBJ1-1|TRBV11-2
TGTGCCAGCAGGACACGTCCTACAGGGATTGGGGACACTGAAGCTTTCTTT
CASRTRPTGIGDTEAFF
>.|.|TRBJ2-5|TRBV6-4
TGTGCCAGCAGCCTACCAACATCCCGGGAACAGGGAAGGGAGACCCAGTACTTC
CASSLPTSREQGRETQYF
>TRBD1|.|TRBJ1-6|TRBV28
TGTGCCAGCAGTTTTTTACAGGGGGAGAATTCACCCCTCCACTTT
CASSFLQGENSPLHF
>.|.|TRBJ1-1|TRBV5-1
TGCGCCAGCAGCTCGGATGGGAGGGGGAACACTGAAGCTTTCTTT
CASSSDGRGNTEAFF
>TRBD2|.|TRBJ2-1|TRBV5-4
TGTGCCAGCAGCTTCCCACTAGCGGGGGCCTACAATGAGCAGTTCTTC
CASSFPLAGAYNEQFF
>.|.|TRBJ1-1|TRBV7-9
TGTGCCAGCAGCCCCACCCAGGGGCTGAACACTGAAGCTTTCTTT
CASSPTQGLNTEAFF
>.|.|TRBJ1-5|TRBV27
TGTGCCAGCAGTTTAGAAATCGGCAATCAGCCCCAGCATTTT
CASSLEIGNQPQHF
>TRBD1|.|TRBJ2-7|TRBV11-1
TGTGCCAGCAGCCCACGGACAGGGGGCTACGAGCAGTACTTC
CASSPRTGGYEQYF
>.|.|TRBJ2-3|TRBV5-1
TGCGCCAGCAGCCAACTCGTGGGCCCACCGACAGATACGCAGTATTTT
CASSQLVGPPTDTQYF
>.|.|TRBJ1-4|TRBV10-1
TGCGCCAGGAATAAGGGGTTTGGTGAAAAACTGTTTTTT
CARNKGFGEKLFF
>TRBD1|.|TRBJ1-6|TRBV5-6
TGTGCCAGTTCGACAGGGGGAGCCTATAATTCACCCCTCCACTTT
CASSTGGAYNSPLHF